A single sample gave rise to the 5 T cell receptor beta chains below, sequenced in a study of blood T cells in healthy people across ages. For the second PCR, which ran for roughly 6 to 12 cycles, a sample-barcoded 5' primer and a J-beta primer mix were used. One entry per CDR3 protein results from TCRdb running MiXCR on the 5' RACE reads. The sample gives about 780,000 distinct CDR3 sequences, more than 35% of which show up once; less than 20% is in the top ten. Sequencing was performed on blood. These receptors all stem from an elderly man in good health.

This chain joins TRBV5-1 and TRBJ2-3; possible D gene TRBD1, 6 bases. The length of the CDR3 is 15 residues. V shed 5 bases and J shed 0 bases, with 13 bases lying between them. From germline, CDR1 is SGHRS and CDR2 YFSETQ. The CDR3 DNA sequence: TGCGCCAGCAGACCCAGGGGATTTAGCACAGATACGCAGTATTTT. As protein: CASRPRGFSTDTQYF. The full variable domain, in which reference TRBV5-1 and TRBJ2-3 provide the parts outside the CDR3, is KAGVTQTPRYLIKTRGQQVTLSCSPISGHRSVSWYQQTPGQGLQFLFEYFSETQRNKGNFPGRFSGRQFSNSRSEMNVSTLELGDSALYLCASRPRGFSTDTQYFGPGTRLTVL.

This chain connects TRBV6-5 to TRBJ1-2; D may be TRBD1 (5 bases). The CDR3 length is 15 residues. Germline CDR1 MNHEY, CDR2 SVGAGI. V lost 5 bases and J 2 bases, leaving 15 bases between the germline ends. The CDR3 here is CASSETGTGNYGYTF. The CDR3 bases are TGTGCCAGCAGTGAAACCGGGACGGGCAACTATGGCTACACCTTC.

This rearrangement joins TRBV29-1 to TRBJ2-1, with 11 positions matching TRBD2. The V gene's germline CDR1 is SQVTM and CDR2 ANQGSEA. CDR3 size: 14 residues. Germline trimming cut 6 bases from V and 4 bases from J; bases unmatched to any gene: 5. The CDR3: CSVSTSGNYNEQFF. DNA for the CDR3: TGCAGCGTATCGACTAGCGGGAATTACAATGAGCAGTTCTTC.

In this sample, this clonotype turned up a few times. The V call is TRBV20-1, the J call TRBJ2-1; 9 bases are shared with TRBD2. V lost 5 bases and J lost 4; bases outside the gene matches: 9. Germline V gene data show CDR1 as DFQATT and CDR2 as SNEGSKA (reference sequence). This CDR3 spans 15 amino acids. In nucleotides, the CDR3 is TGCAGTGCTCCCTCGGCGGGAGGGCCGTACAATGAGCAGTTCTTC. It is translated as CSAPSAGGPYNEQFF.

Worth noting for this clonotype: One junction end does not reproduce the germline sequence, and a read error may be involved. CDR3 region: CASSLPSGYDERFF. CDR3 nucleotide sequence: TGCGCCAGCAGCTTGCCCAGCGGCTACGATGAGCGGTTCTTC. This chain joins TRBV5-1 and TRBJ2-1, with a possible D match to TRBD2 (5 bases). The CDR3 consists of 14 residues. Germline V gives CDR1 SGHRS, CDR2 YFSETQ.